The source of this T cell receptor beta chain is a study of post-analysis software for immune sequencing data. Study background: Patients with relapsing-remitting, secondary progressive and progressive-relapsing multiple sclerosis courses were all represented.

The study, taken as a whole, reports: There was significantly lower normalized Chao1 diversity in multiple sclerosis patients than in controls. The study found TRBV5-6, TRBV5-1 and TRBV20-1 among about 5 TRBV segments more frequent in patients than controls.

The germline V gene has CDR1 SGHTA and CDR2 FQGNSA. V gave up 5 bases and J gave up 2 bases, with 14 bases separating them. This CDR3 region has 15 residues. cDNA libraries of TCR beta carried unique molecular identifiers. TCRdb re-analysed the PCR reads in MiXCR, keeping a single row per CDR3 protein. Among 700,000 to 800,000 distinct CDR3 sequences, 25% to 30% were seen once, and the ten largest hold approximately 0.6%. This clonotype was detected only a few times. No antigen is known for it. This TCR came from a girl aged 10 to 17 with multiple sclerosis. Sample: blood. The rearrangement uses TRBV7-2 and TRBJ2-3; TRBD2 might be the D (6 bases). CDR3 residues: CASSPTGLFTDTQYF. The CDR3 DNA reads as TGTGCCAGCAGCCCCACGGGACTCTTCACAGATACGCAGTATTTT.